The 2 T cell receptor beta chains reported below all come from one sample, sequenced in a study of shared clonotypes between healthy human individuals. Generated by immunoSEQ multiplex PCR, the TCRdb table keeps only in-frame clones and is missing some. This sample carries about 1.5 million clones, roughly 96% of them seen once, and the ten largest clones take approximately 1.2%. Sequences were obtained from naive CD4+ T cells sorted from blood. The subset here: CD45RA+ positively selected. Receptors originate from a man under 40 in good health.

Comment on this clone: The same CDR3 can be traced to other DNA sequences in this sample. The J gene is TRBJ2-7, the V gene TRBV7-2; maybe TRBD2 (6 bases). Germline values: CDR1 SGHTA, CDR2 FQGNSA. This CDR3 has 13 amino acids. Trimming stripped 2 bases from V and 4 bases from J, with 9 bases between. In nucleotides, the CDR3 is TGTGCCAGCAGCTTAAGGGCGGGGTACGAGCAGTACTTC. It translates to CASSLRAGYEQYF.

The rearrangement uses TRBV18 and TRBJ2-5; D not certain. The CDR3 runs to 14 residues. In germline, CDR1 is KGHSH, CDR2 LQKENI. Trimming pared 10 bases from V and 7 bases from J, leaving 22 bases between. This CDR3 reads CATEELTGSGTQYF. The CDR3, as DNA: TGTGCCACCGAGGAGCTCACCGGGTCGGGGACCCAGTACTTC.